Shown below are 22 T cell receptor beta chains from a single sample sequenced in a study of shared clonotypes between healthy human individuals. Using immunoSEQ multiplex PCR, the repertoire was profiled, and TCRdb retains in-frame clones only, with some absent. The sample holds roughly 1.5 million clones, 98% seen once. Sequencing input: naive CD4+ T cells sorted from blood. Subset noted: CD45RA+ positively selected. The source is a man aged 30-40 years in good health.

The chain links TRBV19 to TRBJ2-3; the D is unclear. V gave up 8 bases and J gave up 1 base, with 7 bases separating them. Germline loops: CDR1 LNHDA, CDR2 SQIVND (reference sequence). This CDR3 contains 12 residues. CDR3 nucleotides: TGTGCCAGTTTAGGCCGCACAGATACGCAGTATTTT. Translating gives CASLGRTDTQYF.

The chain employs TRBV5-5 and TRBJ2-2; tentative D call: TRBD1 (6 bases). Germline V gives CDR1 SGHKS, CDR2 YYEKEE (reference sequence). V lost 4 bases and J lost 3, with 16 bases in between. The CDR3 runs to 16 residues. CDR3 DNA: TGTGCCAGCAGCATTAAGGACAGCCGAGACACCGGGGAGCTGTTTTTT. It yields the protein CASSIKDSRDTGELFF.

As regards this clone: Other DNA sequences in this sample translate to the same CDR3. V gene TRBV5-4 combines with J gene TRBJ2-7, with D perhaps TRBD1 (6 bases). The CDR3 extends over 15 amino acids. The V and J ends lost 0 bases and 0 bases respectively, with 10 bases between them. Germline loops: CDR1 SGHNT, CDR2 YYREEE (reference sequence). CDR3 residues: CASSLGGTSSYEQYF. The CDR3 DNA reads as TGTGCCAGCAGCTTGGGAGGGACAAGCTCCTACGAGCAGTACTTC.

Comment on this clone: Other DNA sequences from this sample encode an identical CDR3 as well. The chain links TRBV5-1 to TRBJ1-2; D not resolved. The CDR3 length is 14 residues. Germline CDR1 SGHRS, CDR2 YFSETQ. With 4 bases removed from V and 1 base from J, the gap between germline ends came to 11 bases. DNA of the CDR3: TGCGCCAGCAGCCCTGACGGCCTTAACTATGGCTACACCTTC. This sequence encodes CASSPDGLNYGYTF.

The CDR3 loop is CASSRSWVTGELFF. In DNA form, the CDR3 reads TGTGCCAGCAGCCGCTCCTGGGTCACCGGGGAGCTGTTTTTT. The chain joins TRBV5-4 to TRBJ2-2; D gene uncertain. The germline V and J ends were trimmed by 4 bases and 4 bases, with 11 bases remaining between them. From germline, CDR1 is SGHNT and CDR2 YYREEE (reference sequence). The CDR3 runs to 14 residues.

The J gene is TRBJ2-2, the V gene TRBV11-3; D is ambiguous. CDR3 length: 15 residues. Germline values: CDR1 SGHNT, CDR2 YENEEA. V gave up 5 bases and J gave up 4 bases, with 14 bases separating them. The CDR3 reads CASSMEPVATGELFF. For the CDR3, the DNA is TGTGCCAGCAGCATGGAGCCGGTAGCCACCGGGGAGCTGTTTTTT.

The chain has TRBV15 and TRBJ2-3; D gene unclear. Deletions cut 3 bases from V and 4 bases from J, with 14 bases between. The CDR3 sequence is 15 residues long. In germline, CDR1 is LNHNV, CDR2 YYDKDF (reference sequence). Written as DNA, the CDR3 is TGTGCCACCAGCAGTATGACCCACGGCGCAGATACGCAGTATTTT. This sequence encodes CATSSMTHGADTQYF.

The chain has TRBV28 and TRBJ2-5; the D is unclear. The germline gives CDR1 MDHEN, CDR2 SYDVKM. CDR3 length: 13 amino acids. V lost 6 bases, J lost 4 bases, and 12 bases lay in between. CDR3 nucleotide sequence: TGTGCCAGCAGCCACGCTAGTGTAGAGACCCAGTACTTC. Its protein product is CASSHASVETQYF.

This chain links TRBV7-9 with TRBJ2-7; 8 bases line up with TRBD1. CDR3 length: 17 amino acids. Trimming removed 4 bases from V and 6 bases from J; junction bases left unmatched: 17. Germline V gene data show CDR1 as SEHNR and CDR2 as FQNEAQ (reference sequence). The CDR3 nucleotides read TGTGCCAGCAGCTCCCGGAGAGGGGCAGGGGGCTTCCGCGAGCAGTACTTC. As protein: CASSSRRGAGGFREQYF.

The J gene is TRBJ2-7, the V gene TRBV5-4, with D perhaps given as TRBD1 or TRBD2 (5 bases each). This CDR3 has 15 residues. Trimming removed 4 bases at V and 3 bases at J, with 17 bases between. CDR1 is SGHNT, CDR2 YYREEE, per germline (reference sequence). This CDR3 reads CASSRPGTKNYEQYF. CDR3 sequence (DNA): TGTGCCAGCAGCAGACCCGGGACCAAGAACTACGAGCAGTACTTC.

This clone was detected once. The chain is built from TRBV5-4 and TRBJ1-1; perhaps TRBD1 as D (5 bases). This CDR3 has 11 residues. Deletions cut 0 bases from V and 11 bases from J, with 8 bases between. Germline assignment: CDR1 SGHNT and CDR2 YYREEE (reference sequence). CDR3: CASSLAGDAFF. The DNA of the CDR3 is TGTGCCAGCAGCTTGGCGGGGGACGCTTTCTTT.

The V gene is TRBV7-4, the J gene TRBJ2-1; no definite D call. Trimming removed 5 bases from V and 5 bases from J, with 7 bases in between. Germline V CDR1 and CDR2: SGHVT, SQSDAQ. This CDR3 is 12 amino acids long. The CDR3, as DNA: TGTGCCAGCAGCCCAGGTAACAATGAGCAGTTCTTC. Its translation: CASSPGNNEQFF.

CDR3 sequence reads: CAISSKTGTSGSSEQFF. In DNA form, the CDR3 reads TGTGCCATCAGCTCTAAAACCGGGACTAGCGGGAGTTCTGAGCAGTTCTTC. The chain has TRBV10-3 and TRBJ2-1; 14 nucleotides match TRBD2. Unmatched junction bases numbered 13, after V lost 6 bases and J lost 9 bases. This CDR3 has 17 amino acids. Germline CDR1 and CDR2: ENHRY and SYGVKD.

The J gene is TRBJ2-4, the V gene TRBV29-1; no definite D call. With 7 bases removed from V and 8 bases from J, the gap between germline ends came to 15 bases. This CDR3 contains 12 residues. CDR1 is SQVTM, CDR2 ANQGSEA, per germline. The CDR3 region is CSGALGSDIQYF. The DNA of the CDR3 is TGCAGCGGGGCGTTGGGATCAGACATTCAGTACTTC.

The chain is built from TRBV2 and TRBJ2-3; D gene ambiguous. V lost 2 bases and J 5 bases, leaving 8 bases between the germline ends. Looked up from germline, CDR1 is SNHLY and CDR2 is FYNNEI. This CDR3 spans 13 amino acids. The CDR3 region has the DNA TGTGCCAGCAGTGAACAGGTTGTAGATACGCAGTATTTT. It codes for CASSEQVVDTQYF.

V gene TRBV18 combines with J gene TRBJ1-4, with D hard to call. Trimming shortened V by 3 bases and J by 6 bases, and 32 bases separated the two germline ends. CDR1 is KGHSH, CDR2 LQKENI, per germline. CDR3 size: 21 residues. The CDR3 is CASSPLGDESGYLVADEKLFF. CDR3 nucleotides: TGTGCCAGCTCACCTCTGGGCGACGAATCGGGATACCTCGTTGCGGATGAAAAACTGTTTTTT.

V usage is TRBV2 and J usage is TRBJ2-1; 9 nucleotides match TRBD2. The CDR3 length is 17 residues. The germline V gene has CDR1 SNHLY and CDR2 FYNNEI. With V trimmed by 8 bases and J by 4 bases, 15 bases remained unmatched. The CDR3 is CASGSRKAGGGYNEQFF. The CDR3 DNA reads as TGTGCCAGCGGATCCAGGAAAGCGGGAGGAGGATACAATGAGCAGTTCTTC.

The chain couples TRBV11-3 to TRBJ2-7; 8 bases fit TRBD1. From germline, CDR1 is SGHNT and CDR2 YENEEA. The V gene end was trimmed by 5 bases and the J gene end by 5 bases; junction bases not matched to a gene: 8. This CDR3 spans 14 amino acids. Written as DNA, the CDR3 is TGTGCCAGCAGCCCCGATGGACAGGGAGACGAGCAGTACTTC. Translated: CASSPDGQGDEQYF. Filled out from reference TRBV11-3 and TRBJ2-7, the complete variable domain reads EAGVVQSPRYKIIEKKQPVAFWCNPISGHNTLYWYLQNLGQGPELLIRYENEEAVDDSQLPKDRFSAERLKGVDSTLKIQPAELGDSAVYLCASSPDGQGDEQYFGPGTRLTVT.

CDR3 sequence (DNA): TGTGCCAGCAGCCCGGGTGGCCTAAGCACAGATACGCAGTATTTT. Protein sequence: CASSPGGLSTDTQYF. This chain uses TRBV7-9 with TRBJ2-3, with D unclear. Germline CDR1 and CDR2: SEHNR and FQNEAQ (reference sequence). Trimming left V 5 bases short and J 0 bases short, with 12 bases between. The CDR3 length is 15 residues.

Points on this clone: The sample carries other DNA sequences with the same CDR3. The chain carries TRBV5-1 and TRBJ2-7, with D maybe TRBD1 (6 bases). CDR3 size: 13 residues. V was trimmed by 4 bases and J by 2 bases, leaving 10 bases between them. The germline gives CDR1 SGHRS, CDR2 YFSETQ. CDR3 sequence (DNA): TGCGCCAGCAGCGTGGACAGACCCTACGAGCAGTACTTC. Its protein product is CASSVDRPYEQYF.

The chain recombines TRBV9 with TRBJ2-2; the D gene is possibly TRBD2 (5 bases). V lost 4 bases to trimming and J lost 0 bases, with 13 bases between them. The CDR3 sequence is 16 residues long. Germline V CDR1 and CDR2: SGDLS, YYNGEE. Here the CDR3 reads CASSRAVFANTGELFF. DNA for the CDR3: TGTGCCAGCAGCAGAGCGGTATTTGCGAACACCGGGGAGCTGTTTTTT.

The J gene is TRBJ2-7, the V gene TRBV6-1, with 8 bases that match TRBD2. This CDR3 spans 13 amino acids. J lost 4 bases, V lost 6 bases, and 5 bases had no gene match. The germline gives CDR1 MNHNS, CDR2 SASEGT. The CDR3 region has the DNA TGTGCCAGCAGCTTAGCGGGAACGTACGAGCAGTACTTC. Amino acid sequence: CASSLAGTYEQYF.